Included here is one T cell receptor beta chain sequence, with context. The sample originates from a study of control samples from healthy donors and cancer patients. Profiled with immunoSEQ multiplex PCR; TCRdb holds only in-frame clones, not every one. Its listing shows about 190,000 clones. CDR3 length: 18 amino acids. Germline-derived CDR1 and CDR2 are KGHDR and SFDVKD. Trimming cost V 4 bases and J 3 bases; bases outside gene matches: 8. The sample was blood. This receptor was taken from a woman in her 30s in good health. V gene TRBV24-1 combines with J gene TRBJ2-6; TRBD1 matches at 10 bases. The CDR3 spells CATSETTGGYGGANVLTF. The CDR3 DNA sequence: TGTGCCACCAGTGAAACGACAGGGGGCTATGGTGGGGCCAACGTCCTGACTTTC.